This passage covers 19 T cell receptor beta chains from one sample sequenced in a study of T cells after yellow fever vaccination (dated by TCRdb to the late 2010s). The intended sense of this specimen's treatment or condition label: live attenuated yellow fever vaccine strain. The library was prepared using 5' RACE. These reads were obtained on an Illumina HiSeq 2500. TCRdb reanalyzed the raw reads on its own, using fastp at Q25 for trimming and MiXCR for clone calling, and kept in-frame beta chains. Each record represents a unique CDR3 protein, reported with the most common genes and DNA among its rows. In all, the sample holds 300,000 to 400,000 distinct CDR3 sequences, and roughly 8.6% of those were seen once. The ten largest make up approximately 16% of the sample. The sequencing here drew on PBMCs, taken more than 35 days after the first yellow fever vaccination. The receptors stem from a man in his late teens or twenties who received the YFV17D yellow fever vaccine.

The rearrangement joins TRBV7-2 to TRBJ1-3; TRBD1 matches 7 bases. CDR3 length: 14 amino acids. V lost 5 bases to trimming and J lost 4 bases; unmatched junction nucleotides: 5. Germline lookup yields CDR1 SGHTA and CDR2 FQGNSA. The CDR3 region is CASSQTGSGNTIYF. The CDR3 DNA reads TGTGCCAGCAGCCAGACAGGGTCGGGAAACACCATATATTTT.

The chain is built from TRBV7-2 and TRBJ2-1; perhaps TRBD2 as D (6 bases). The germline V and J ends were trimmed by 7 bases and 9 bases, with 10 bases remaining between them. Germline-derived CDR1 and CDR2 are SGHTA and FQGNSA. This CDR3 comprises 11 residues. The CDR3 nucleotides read TGTGCCAGCACTTGGGAGGCTGAGCAGTTCTTC. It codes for CASTWEAEQFF.

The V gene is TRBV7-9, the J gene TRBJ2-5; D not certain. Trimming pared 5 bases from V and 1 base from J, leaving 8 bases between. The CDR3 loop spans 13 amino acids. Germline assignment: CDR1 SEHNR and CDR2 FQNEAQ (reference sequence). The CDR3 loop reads CASSRRLQETQYF. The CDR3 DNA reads TGTGCCAGCAGCCGTCGCCTCCAAGAGACCCAGTACTTC.

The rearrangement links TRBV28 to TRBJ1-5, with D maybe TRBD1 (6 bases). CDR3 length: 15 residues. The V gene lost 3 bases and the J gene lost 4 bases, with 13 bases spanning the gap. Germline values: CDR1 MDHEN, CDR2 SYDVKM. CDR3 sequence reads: CASSLTGSPNQPQHF. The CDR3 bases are TGTGCCAGCAGTTTGACAGGCTCCCCGAATCAGCCCCAGCATTTT.

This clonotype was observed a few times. The CDR3 sequence: CASSDPVAGAPYEQYF. The CDR3 DNA reads TGCGCCAGCAGTGACCCAGTAGCGGGGGCCCCCTACGAGCAGTACTTC. V is TRBV10-2 and J is TRBJ2-7; 9 bases line up with TRBD2. The ends lost 3 bases at V and 2 bases at J; junction bases unmatched: 8. CDR1 and CDR2 from the germline V gene are WSHSY and SAAADI. CDR3 length equals 16 residues.

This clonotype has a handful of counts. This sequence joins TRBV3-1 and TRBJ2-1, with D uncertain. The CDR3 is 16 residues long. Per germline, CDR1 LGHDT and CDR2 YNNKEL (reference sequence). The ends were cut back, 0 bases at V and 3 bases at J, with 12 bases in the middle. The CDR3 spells CASSQDGAPNYNEQFF. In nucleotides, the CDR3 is TGTGCCAGCAGCCAAGATGGAGCGCCTAACTACAATGAGCAGTTCTTC.

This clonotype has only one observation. The CDR3 here is CASSQDISMETQYF. The CDR3 DNA follows: TGTGCCAGCAGCCAAGATATTAGCATGGAGACCCAGTACTTC. This chain connects TRBV4-2 to TRBJ2-5; D is undetermined. The CDR3 has 14 amino acids. In germline, CDR1 is LGHNA, CDR2 YNFKEQ. Trimming shortened V by 0 bases and J by 5 bases, and 10 bases separated the two germline ends.

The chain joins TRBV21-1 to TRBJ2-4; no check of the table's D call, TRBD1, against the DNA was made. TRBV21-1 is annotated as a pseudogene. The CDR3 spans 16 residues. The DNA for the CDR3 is TGTGCCAGCAGCAAAAGTACAGGGTCGGCCAAAAACATTCAGTACTTC. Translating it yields CASSKSTGSAKNIQYF.

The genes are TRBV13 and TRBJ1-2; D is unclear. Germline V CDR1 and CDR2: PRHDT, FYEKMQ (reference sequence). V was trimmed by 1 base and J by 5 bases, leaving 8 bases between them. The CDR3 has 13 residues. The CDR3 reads CASSLVAEYGYTF. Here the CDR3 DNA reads TGTGCCAGCAGCTTAGTCGCAGAGTATGGCTACACCTTC.

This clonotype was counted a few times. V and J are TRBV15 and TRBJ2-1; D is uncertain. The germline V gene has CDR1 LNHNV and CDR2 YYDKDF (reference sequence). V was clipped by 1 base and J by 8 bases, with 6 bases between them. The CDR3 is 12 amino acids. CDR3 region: CATSRASHEQFF. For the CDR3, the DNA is TGTGCCACCAGCAGAGCCAGTCATGAGCAGTTCTTC.

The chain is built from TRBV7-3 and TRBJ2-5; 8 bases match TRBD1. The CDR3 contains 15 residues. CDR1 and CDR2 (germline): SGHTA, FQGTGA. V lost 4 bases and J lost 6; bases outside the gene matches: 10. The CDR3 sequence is CASSSSGGAGQTQYF. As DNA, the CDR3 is TGTGCCAGCAGCTCCTCAGGGGGCGCGGGTCAGACCCAGTACTTC.

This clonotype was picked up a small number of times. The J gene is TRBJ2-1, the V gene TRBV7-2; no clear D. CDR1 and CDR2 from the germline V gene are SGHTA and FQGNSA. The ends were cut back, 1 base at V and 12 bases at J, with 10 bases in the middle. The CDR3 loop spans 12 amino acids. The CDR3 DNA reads TGTGCCAGCAGCTTAGTTCCTTCTGGGCAGTTCTTC. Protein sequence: CASSLVPSGQFF.

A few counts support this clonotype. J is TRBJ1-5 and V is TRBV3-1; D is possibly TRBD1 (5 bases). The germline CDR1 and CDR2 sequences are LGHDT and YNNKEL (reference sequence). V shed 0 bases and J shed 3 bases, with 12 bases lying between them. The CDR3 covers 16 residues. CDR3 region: CASSQDSRGANQPQHF. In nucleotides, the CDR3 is TGTGCCAGCAGCCAAGATTCAAGGGGAGCCAATCAGCCCCAGCATTTT.

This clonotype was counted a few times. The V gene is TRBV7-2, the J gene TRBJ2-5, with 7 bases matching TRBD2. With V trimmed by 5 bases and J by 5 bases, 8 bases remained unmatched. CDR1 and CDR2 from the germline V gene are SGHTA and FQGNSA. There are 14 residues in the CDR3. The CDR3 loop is CASSQRLAQETQYF. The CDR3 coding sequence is TGTGCCAGCAGCCAACGACTAGCCCAGGAGACCCAGTACTTC.

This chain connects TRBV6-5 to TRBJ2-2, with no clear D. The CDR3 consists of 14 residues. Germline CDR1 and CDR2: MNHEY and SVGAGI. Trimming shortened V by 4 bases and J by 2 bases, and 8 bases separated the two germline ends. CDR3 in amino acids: CASSFIRNTGELFF. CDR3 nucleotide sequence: TGTGCCAGCAGTTTTATTAGAAACACCGGGGAGCTGTTTTTT.

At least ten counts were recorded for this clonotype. CDR3 coding DNA: TGCGCCAGCAGCTTACTAGCTAGCACAGATACGCAGTATTTT. Its translation: CASSLLASTDTQYF. The J gene is TRBJ2-3, the V gene TRBV5-1; tentatively, D is TRBD2 (6 bases). The CDR3 loop spans 14 amino acids. V was cut by 2 bases and J by 0 bases, with 7 bases left in between. In germline, CDR1 is SGHRS, CDR2 YFSETQ.

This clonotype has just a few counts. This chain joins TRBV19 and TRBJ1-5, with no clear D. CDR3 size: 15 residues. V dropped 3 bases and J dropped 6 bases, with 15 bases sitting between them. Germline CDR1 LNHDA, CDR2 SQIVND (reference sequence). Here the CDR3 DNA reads TGTGCCAGTAGTATCGACTCCCCGACATTTCAGCCCCAGCATTTT. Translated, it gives CASSIDSPTFQPQHF.

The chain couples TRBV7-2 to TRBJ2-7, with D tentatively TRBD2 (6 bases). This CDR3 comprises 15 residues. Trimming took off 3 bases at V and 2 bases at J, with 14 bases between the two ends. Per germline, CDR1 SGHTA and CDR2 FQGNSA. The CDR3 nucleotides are TGTGCCAGCAGCTTTGGGGGGATCGGACCCTACGAGCAGTACTTC. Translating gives CASSFGGIGPYEQYF.

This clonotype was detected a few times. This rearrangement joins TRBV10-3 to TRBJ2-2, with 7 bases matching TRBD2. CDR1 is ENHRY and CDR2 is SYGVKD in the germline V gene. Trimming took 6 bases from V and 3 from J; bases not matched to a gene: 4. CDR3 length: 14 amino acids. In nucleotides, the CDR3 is TGTGCCATCAGCTCTAGCGGTGACACCGGGGAGCTGTTTTTT. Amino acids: CAISSSGDTGELFF.